A single sample is the source of the 28 T cell receptor beta chains below, sequenced in a study of immune cell composition in non-small cell lung cancer. Sequencing used immunoSEQ multiplex PCR; TCRdb keeps in-frame clones, though not all of them. The sample carries approximately 8,200 clones, around 80% recorded once. The sequencing sample was made of lung tumor tissue. The receptor set was obtained from a human donor with non-small cell lung cancer.

For the CDR3, the DNA is TGCGCCAGCAGCCAAGTCTCGGAGATATCGAGATCACCCCTCCACTTT. It codes for CASSQVSEISRSPLHF. V gene TRBV4-1 combines with J gene TRBJ1-6, with no clear D. V was trimmed by 1 base and J by 10 bases, leaving 17 bases between them. Germline CDR1 is MGHRA and CDR2 is YSYEKL. This CDR3 region has 16 residues.

J is TRBJ2-7 and V is TRBV6-5; 7 nucleotides align to TRBD1. The length of the CDR3 is 13 residues. V trimming: 7 bases; J trimming: 1 base; junction bases outside the gene matches: 4. Germline CDR1 and CDR2: MNHEY and SVGAGI. CDR3 sequence reads: CASMGTVSYEQYF. Here the CDR3 DNA reads TGTGCCAGCATGGGGACAGTTTCCTACGAGCAGTACTTC.

On this clone itself: Germline and junction disagree at one end, which may indicate a read error. This rearrangement joins TRBV5-3 to TRBJ1-2; D is ambiguous. TRBV5-3 is reported as an ORF; its role is uncertain. The length of the CDR3 is 14 residues. As DNA, the CDR3 is TGTGCCAGCAGCTTAAGGGCTGGGCTCTATGGCTACACCTTC. Its translation is CASSLRAGLYGYTF.

DNA for the CDR3: TGTGCCAGCAGAGCCGGCCCCGGGGGCTACGAGCAGTACTTC. It encodes CASRAGPGGYEQYF. The gene calls are TRBV7-2 and TRBJ2-7; a weak D match, TRBD2 (6 bases). The CDR3 loop spans 14 amino acids. CDR1 and CDR2 (germline): SGHTA, FQGNSA. The V end was cut by 6 bases, the J end by 3 bases, with 15 bases between.

Turning to this clone: The junction shows a germline mismatch at one end, possibly a read error. The chain combines TRBV5-5 with TRBJ2-3, with D unresolved. There are 16 residues in the CDR3. Germline V gene lookup returns CDR1 SGHKS and CDR2 YYEKEE (reference sequence). CDR3 sequence (DNA): TGCGCCAGCAGCCAAGATTACGCAGCTAGCACAGATACGCAGTATTTT. This translates into CASSQDYAASTDTQYF.

The genes are TRBV5-1 and TRBJ2-1; D is unclear. This CDR3 region has 12 residues. V was clipped by 0 bases and J by 8 bases, with 6 bases between them. Germline CDR1 SGHRS, CDR2 YFSETQ. This CDR3 is CASSLVSDEQFF. The CDR3 DNA follows: TGCGCCAGCAGCTTGGTGTCCGATGAGCAGTTCTTC.

A few counts support this clone. The V and J genes are TRBV28 and TRBJ1-6; D uncertain. Trimming took off 1 base at V and 6 bases at J, with 13 bases between the two ends. The CDR3 totals 16 residues. CDR1 and CDR2 (germline): MDHEN, SYDVKM. The CDR3 nucleotides read TGTGCCAGCAGTTTATCGGGGTTGGCTTTTAATTCACCCCTCCACTTT. Its translation is CASSLSGLAFNSPLHF.

This clone was detected only a few times. V is TRBV9 and J is TRBJ2-1, with unresolved D. In germline, CDR1 is SGDLS, CDR2 YYNGEE. V lost 0 bases and J lost 4, with 5 bases in between. CDR3 length: 13 residues. CDR3 residues: CASSVEGYNEQFF. The CDR3 nucleotides read TGTGCCAGCAGCGTAGAGGGATACAATGAGCAGTTCTTC. Looking up the rest from reference TRBV9 and TRBJ2-1 gives the full variable domain: DSGVTQTPKHLITATGQRVTLRCSPRSGDLSVYWYQQSLDQGLQFLIQYYNGEERAKGNILERFSAQQFPDLHSELNLSSLELGDSALYFCASSVEGYNEQFFGPGTRLTVL.

J is TRBJ1-5 and V is TRBV10-3, with 8 bases matching TRBD1. The germline V gene encodes CDR1 ENHRY and CDR2 SYGVKD. The CDR3 covers 17 residues. J gave up 2 bases and V 8 bases, and 14 bases lay outside the gene matches. The CDR3 region is CAISQTGDKIGNQPQHF. CDR3 DNA sequence: TGTGCCATCTCACAGACAGGGGATAAGATTGGCAATCAGCCCCAGCATTTT.

The chain recombines TRBV14 with TRBJ2-3, with unresolved D. Trimming took off 4 bases at V and 0 bases at J, with 8 bases between the two ends. The CDR3 has 14 amino acids. Germline CDR1 reads SGHDN; CDR2 reads FVKESK. CDR3 loop: CASSPGRSTDTQYF. CDR3 in DNA: TGTGCCAGCAGCCCCGGACGGAGCACAGATACGCAGTATTTT. Full variable domain (remainder filled in from reference TRBV14 and TRBJ2-3): EAGVTQFPSHSVIEKGQTVTLRCDPISGHDNLYWYRRVMGKEIKFLLHFVKESKQDESGMPNNRFLAERTGGTYSTLKVQPAELEDSGVYFCASSPGRSTDTQYFGPGTRLTVL.

A few counts support this clone. The J gene is TRBJ1-1, the V gene TRBV29-1; unclear D gene. Germline CDR1 reads SQVTM; CDR2 reads ANQGSEA. The CDR3 runs 13 residues. V was pared by 1 base and J by 2 bases, with 8 bases between. The CDR3 DNA reads as TGCAGCGTTGAAGGTCAGGCTAACACTGAAGCTTTCTTT. It specifies CSVEGQANTEAFF.

The chain is built from TRBV9 and TRBJ2-2; a weak D match, TRBD1 (6 bases). The CDR3 loop spans 15 amino acids. Germline V gene sequence: CDR1 SGDLS, CDR2 YYNGEE. The ends were cut back, 0 bases at V and 7 bases at J, with 13 bases in the middle. In nucleotides, the CDR3 is TGTGCCAGCAGCGTAGGGGGGCTACAGGGCGGGGAGCTGTTTTTT. Its protein is CASSVGGLQGGELFF. Full variable domain (remainder filled in from reference TRBV9 and TRBJ2-2): DSGVTQTPKHLITATGQRVTLRCSPRSGDLSVYWYQQSLDQGLQFLIQYYNGEERAKGNILERFSAQQFPDLHSELNLSSLELGDSALYFCASSVGGLQGGELFFGEGSRLTVL.

The chain has TRBV27 and TRBJ2-5; 9 nucleotides agree with TRBD2. This CDR3 is built from 16 residues. CDR1 and CDR2 from the germline V gene are MNHEY and SMNVEV (reference sequence). The V segment lost 6 bases and the J segment 4 bases; nucleotides outside the gene matches: 12. CDR3: CASRRPTSGGAETQYF. As DNA, the CDR3 is TGTGCCAGCAGACGACCGACTAGCGGAGGGGCAGAGACCCAGTACTTC.

This chain links TRBV6-5 with TRBJ2-2; D unresolved. The CDR3 loop spans 14 amino acids. Germline lookup yields CDR1 MNHEY and CDR2 SVGAGI. V gave up 8 bases and J gave up 8 bases, with 18 bases separating them. As DNA, the CDR3 is TGTGCCAGCTCCCATAGTCCGGTTTGGGGGGAGCTGTTTTTT. Residues: CASSHSPVWGELFF.

The chain employs TRBV6-1 and TRBJ1-3; D is undetermined. The CDR3 has 15 amino acids. CDR1 and CDR2 from the germline V gene are MNHNS and SASEGT. Trimming cost V 6 bases and J 2 bases, with 14 bases left between them. The chain's CDR3 is CASRGRDLAGNTIYF. CDR3 DNA: TGTGCCAGCAGGGGGAGGGATCTGGCTGGAAACACCATATATTTT.

In its sample, this clone ranks as large. V is TRBV14 and J is TRBJ1-6; 7 positions agree with TRBD1. V gave up 3 bases and J gave up 10 bases; unmatched junction bases: 6. CDR1 and CDR2 (germline): SGHDN, FVKESK. The CDR3 loop spans 14 amino acids. CDR3 bases: TGTGCCAGCAGCCACGTTACAGGGGACTCACCCCTCCACTTT. As protein: CASSHVTGDSPLHF.

The chain couples TRBV5-4 to TRBJ2-3; D may be TRBD1 (5 bases). Per the germline V gene, CDR1 is SGHNT and CDR2 is YYREEE (reference sequence). The CDR3 spans 14 residues. V was clipped by 4 bases and J by 1 base, with 10 bases between them. CDR3 sequence (DNA): TGTGCCAGCAGCCAAGGGGAAGGCACAGATACGCAGTATTTT. Its protein is CASSQGEGTDTQYF.

The CDR3 loop reads CASSYVQGATEAFF. The CDR3 DNA reads as TGTGCCAGCAGTTACGTACAGGGGGCCACTGAAGCTTTCTTT. V gene TRBV6-5 combines with J gene TRBJ1-1, with 9 bases matching TRBD1. Germline V gene sequence: CDR1 MNHEY, CDR2 SVGAGI. Trimming removed 2 bases from V and 4 bases from J; junction bases left unmatched: 2. The CDR3 is 14 residues long.

The rearrangement uses TRBV6-5 and TRBJ2-2; TRBD2 agrees at 7 bases. This CDR3 comprises 16 residues. CDR1 and CDR2 from the germline V gene are MNHEY and SVGAGI. V lost 2 bases and J lost 0; bases outside the gene matches: 3. The CDR3 region is CASSYRTRANTGELFF. The CDR3 nucleotides are TGTGCCAGCAGTTACAGGACTAGAGCGAACACCGGGGAGCTGTTTTTT.

This sequence joins TRBV7-9 and TRBJ1-1; 8 bases line up with TRBD1. This CDR3 has 15 amino acids. Germline trimming cut 3 bases from V and 8 bases from J; bases unmatched to any gene: 11. The germline CDR1 and CDR2 sequences are SEHNR and FQNEAQ (reference sequence). CDR3 coding DNA: TGTGCCAGCAGCTTCCCTGGACAGGGAGTTGACGAAGCTTTCTTT. This encodes CASSFPGQGVDEAFF.

This sequence joins TRBV4-3 and TRBJ2-3; the D is unclear. V lost 1 base, J lost 1 base, and 6 bases lay in between. CDR3 length equals 14 residues. The germline gives CDR1 LGHNA, CDR2 YSLEER. The CDR3 is CASSQGPRTDTQYF. As DNA, the CDR3 is TGCGCCAGCAGCCAAGGTCCCCGCACAGATACGCAGTATTTT.

By proportion, this clone is medium-sized (0.01 to 0.1%). The V call is TRBV20-1, the J call TRBJ1-2; no firm D call. Trimming cost V 3 bases and J 8 bases, with 10 bases left between them. This CDR3 comprises 11 residues. The germline CDR1 and CDR2 sequences are DFQATT and SNEGSKA (reference sequence). CDR3 nucleotide sequence: TGCAGTGCTAGCAGCAGCAGCGGCTACACCTTC. Its protein product is CSASSSSGYTF.

The rearrangement joins TRBV2 to TRBJ1-2; D perhaps matches TRBD1 (5 bases). V was trimmed by 1 base and J by 5 bases, leaving 8 bases between them. The germline V gene has CDR1 SNHLY and CDR2 FYNNEI. The CDR3 contains 13 residues. The CDR3 DNA reads TGTGCCAGCAGTGAAGTGGGGGGATATGGCTACACCTTC. Encoded protein: CASSEVGGYGYTF.

The chain employs TRBV5-5 and TRBJ1-3; no clear D gene. From germline, CDR1 is SGHKS and CDR2 YYEKEE (reference sequence). This CDR3 is 15 amino acids long. The V gene lost 4 bases and the J gene lost 2 bases, with 13 bases spanning the gap. The CDR3 region is CASSASGGTGNTIYF. CDR3 nucleotides: TGTGCCAGCAGCGCTTCGGGAGGAACTGGAAACACCATATATTTT.

The V gene is TRBV7-9, the J gene TRBJ2-1; D gene unclear. The CDR3 runs to 15 residues. V lost 2 bases and J lost 7, with 15 bases in between. Germline V lookup: CDR1 SEHNR, CDR2 FQNEAQ (reference sequence). For the CDR3, the DNA is TGTGCCAGCAGCTTAACACTCTCTTTCGAGAATGAGCAGTTCTTC. Protein: CASSLTLSFENEQFF.

V usage is TRBV29-1 and J usage is TRBJ2-1, with D hard to call. CDR1 is SQVTM and CDR2 is ANQGSEA in the germline V gene. This CDR3 region has 11 residues. V lost 3 bases, J lost 7 bases, and 7 bases lay in between. The CDR3 sequence is CSVEMGNEQFF. CDR3 bases: TGCAGCGTTGAGATGGGGAATGAGCAGTTCTTC.

The V gene is TRBV5-6, the J gene TRBJ1-2; 7 bases match TRBD1. This CDR3 spans 13 amino acids. Germline loops: CDR1 SGHDT, CDR2 YYEEEE. The ends lost 4 bases at V and 3 bases at J; junction bases unmatched: 3. The CDR3 coding sequence is TGTGCCAGCAGCCCAGGACAGGACTATGGCTACACCTTC. It translates to CASSPGQDYGYTF.

The V gene is TRBV4-3, the J gene TRBJ2-1, with TRBD2 matching 11 bases. The germline gives CDR1 LGHNA, CDR2 YSLEER. The length of the CDR3 is 16 residues. V trimming: 0 bases; J trimming: 6 bases; junction bases outside the gene matches: 4. For the CDR3, the DNA is TGCGCCAGCAGCCAAGAGTGGACTAGCGGGTTCAATGAGCAGTTCTTC. Its translation: CASSQEWTSGFNEQFF.